A single sample is the source of the 14 T cell receptor beta chains below, sequenced in a study of T-cell reconstitution after alpha-beta-depleted transplantation in children. The library targeted TCRbeta and was prepared with unique molecular identifiers. In TCRdb, the PCR reads were re-called with MiXCR into one record per CDR3 protein. The sample lists roughly 180,000 distinct CDR3 sequences, 14% to 15% occurring once. The starting material was PBMCs from the stem cell graft donor, obtained from the stem cell graft. The receptors were gathered from a human donor who donated a stem cell graft to a child with acute lymphoblastic leukemia.

Notes on this clonotype: A much larger clone differs by one base, so this may be a read error. V gene TRBV12-3 or TRBV12-4 combines with J gene TRBJ2-7, with D maybe TRBD2 (5 bases). The germline V and J ends were trimmed by 4 bases and 9 bases, with 13 bases remaining between them. The CDR3 is made up of 12 amino acids. CDR3 coding DNA: TGTGCCAGCAGTTATCGCGGAGGACGGCAGTACTTC. It codes for CASSYRGGRQYF.

This clonotype has a count of ten or more. The V gene is TRBV5-6, the J gene TRBJ2-1; the match to TRBD2 covers 8 bases. V shed 4 bases and J 4 bases; nucleotides not matched to a gene: 4. Per the germline V gene, CDR1 is SGHDT and CDR2 is YYEEEE. The CDR3 spans 14 residues. This CDR3 reads CASSPSGGYNEQFF. The CDR3 DNA reads as TGTGCCAGCAGCCCCTCGGGGGGGTACAATGAGCAGTTCTTC.

This clonotype appeared many times. The CDR3 is CASRQTGNQPQHF. The CDR3 coding sequence is TGTGCCAGCAGGCAGACAGGGAATCAGCCCCAGCATTTT. V usage is TRBV28 and J usage is TRBJ1-5, with 7 bases fitting TRBD1. Germline CDR1 is MDHEN and CDR2 is SYDVKM. V trimming: 6 bases; J trimming: 4 bases; junction bases outside the gene matches: 3. The CDR3 consists of 13 residues.

This rearrangement joins TRBV7-6 to TRBJ2-2; D call uncertain. The V end was cut by 2 bases, the J end by 2 bases, with 12 bases between. This CDR3 is built from 16 residues. Germline loops: CDR1 SGHVS, CDR2 FNYEAQ. CDR3 sequence reads: CASSLTRQTNTGELFF. CDR3 nucleotides: TGTGCCAGCAGCTTAACTCGGCAGACTAACACCGGGGAGCTGTTTTTT. Filled out from reference TRBV7-6 and TRBJ2-2, the complete variable domain reads GAGVSQSPRYKVTKRGQDVALRCDPISGHVSLYWYRQALGQGPEFLTYFNYEAQQDKSGLPNDRFSAERPEGSISTLTIQRTEQRDSAMYRCASSLTRQTNTGELFFGEGSRLTVL.

In this sample, this clonotype turned up many times. Germline and junction disagree at one end, which may indicate a read error. The chain is built from TRBV5-1 and TRBJ2-1; no clear D gene. The CDR3 sequence is 14 residues long. CDR1 and CDR2 (germline): SGHRS, YFSETQ. The CDR3 coding sequence is TGCGCCAGCAGTTTGGATTCGGGCCACAATGAGCAGTTCTTC. Its protein product is CASSLDSGHNEQFF.

This clonotype was detected ten times or more. The rearrangement uses TRBV7-6 and TRBJ2-5, with D tentatively TRBD2 (6 bases). Trimming took off 3 bases at V and 6 bases at J, with 14 bases between the two ends. CDR1 and CDR2 from the germline V gene are SGHVS and FNYEAQ. There are 14 residues in the CDR3. For the CDR3, the DNA is TGTGCCAGCAGCTTTCTGTCTAGCGTGAAGACCCAGTACTTC. Amino acid sequence: CASSFLSSVKTQYF.

This clonotype appeared many times. The chain employs TRBV20-1 and TRBJ2-3; 9 bases are a match to TRBD2. Germline trimming cut 6 bases from V and 4 bases from J; bases unmatched to any gene: 17. The CDR3 contains 17 residues. Germline CDR1 and CDR2: DFQATT and SNEGSKA (reference sequence). The CDR3 is CSAPSGGSGSWADTQYF. CDR3 in DNA: TGCAGTGCCCCCTCGGGGGGTAGCGGGAGTTGGGCAGATACGCAGTATTTT.

This clonotype was detected ten times or more. The chain uses TRBV12-3 or TRBV12-4 and TRBJ2-3; no firm D call. The CDR3 extends over 14 amino acids. The V end lost 2 bases, the J end lost 2 bases, and 8 bases lay between the germline ends. CDR3 nucleotide sequence: TGTGCCAGCAGTTTACCCTTACTCACAGATACGCAGTATTTT. Translation gives CASSLPLLTDTQYF.

This clonotype was seen at least ten times. In DNA form, the CDR3 reads TGTGCCAGCAGCTTATCCGGGGTTAATGAAAAACTGTTTTTT. It yields the protein CASSLSGVNEKLFF. The rearrangement links TRBV7-9 to TRBJ1-4, with D uncertain. V was cut by 2 bases and J by 4 bases, with 8 bases left in between. Germline CDR1 reads SEHNR; CDR2 reads FQNEAQ (reference sequence). This CDR3 spans 14 amino acids. Variable domain in full (rest from reference TRBV7-9 and TRBJ1-4): DTGVSQNPRHKITKRGQNVTFRCDPISEHNRLYWYRQTLGQGPEFLTYFQNEAQLEKSRLLSDRFSAERPKGSFSTLEIQRTEQGDSAMYLCASSLSGVNEKLFFGSGTQLSVL.

This clonotype was counted at least ten times. The chain links TRBV11-2 to TRBJ2-1; D might be TRBD1 (6 bases). The V end was cut by 5 bases, the J end by 9 bases, with 14 bases between. The CDR3 has 13 amino acids. Per the germline V gene, CDR1 is SGHAT and CDR2 is FQNNGV. The CDR3 reads CASSPHRAAEQFF. Written as DNA, the CDR3 is TGTGCCAGCAGCCCACACAGGGCTGCTGAGCAGTTCTTC.

This clonotype was counted many times. The genes are TRBV12-3 or TRBV12-4 and TRBJ2-3; TRBD2 aligns across 8 bases. This CDR3 has 15 residues. With 1 base clipped from V and 2 bases from J, the junction kept 2 bases outside the gene matches. CDR3 sequence reads: CASSLGRGVTDTQYF. The CDR3 DNA follows: TGTGCCAGCAGTTTAGGGCGGGGGGTCACAGATACGCAGTATTTT.

The chain combines TRBV12-3 or TRBV12-4 with TRBJ2-5; no reliable D call. This CDR3 is 15 amino acids long. V lost 3 bases, J lost 0 bases, and 11 bases lay in between. DNA of the CDR3: TGTGCCAGCAGTTTGATCTGGGCGGACCAAGAGACCCAGTACTTC. Amino acid sequence: CASSLIWADQETQYF.

In its sample, this clonotype was seen many times. The V and J genes are TRBV7-9 and TRBJ2-7; 11 nucleotides match TRBD1. Germline CDR1 is SEHNR and CDR2 is FQNEAQ (reference sequence). CDR3 length: 15 amino acids. V lost 5 bases and J lost 3; bases outside the gene matches: 6. The CDR3 DNA follows: TGTGCCAGCAGCGTCCCCGGGACAGGGGGCTACGAGCAGTACTTC. Residues: CASSVPGTGGYEQYF. The variable domain in full, completed from reference TRBV7-9 and TRBJ2-7, reads DTGVSQNPRHKITKRGQNVTFRCDPISEHNRLYWYRQTLGQGPEFLTYFQNEAQLEKSRLLSDRFSAERPKGSFSTLEIQRTEQGDSAMYLCASSVPGTGGYEQYFGPGTRLTVT.

Many counts were recorded for this clonotype. The chain employs TRBV5-1 and TRBJ1-1; unclear D gene. With 0 bases removed from V and 4 bases from J, the gap between germline ends came to 10 bases. This CDR3 spans 14 amino acids. The V gene's germline CDR1 is SGHRS and CDR2 YFSETQ. The chain's CDR3 is CASSLEEAGTEAFF. The DNA of the CDR3 is TGCGCCAGCAGCTTGGAGGAAGCGGGCACTGAAGCTTTCTTT.